This TCR beta chain is drawn from a study of blood T cell repertoires in COVID-19. Study as a whole: COVID-19 samples from acute and convalescent phases originated in the United States, Italy and Spain. T cells, B-cell-depleted T cells, or PBMCs provided the cDNA or gDNA that served as material.

Methods used by the authors: Researchers report that nucleated cell counts were estimated from reference gene primer amplification. Profiling relied on immunoSEQ multiplex PCR, and the TCRdb table lists in-frame clones only, not all of them. V and J calls and clone size are as listed in that table; D and trimming were resolved from the DNA. The top ten clones hold roughly 4% of a sample with 65,000 to 75,000 clones, roughly 90% of them seen once. Germline V gives CDR1 SGDLS, CDR2 YYNGEE. The CDR3 length is 16 residues. V shed 3 bases, J shed 6 bases, and the junction held 10 bases outside the gene matches.

The TCR comes from a man between 50 and 59 years old with active COVID-19. The chain combines TRBV9 with TRBJ2-1, with TRBD2 matching 9 bases. Input material: peripheral blood. The CDR3 is CASSAKVAGGRNEQFF. The CDR3 region has the DNA TGTGCCAGCAGCGCAAAAGTGGCGGGAGGGCGCAATGAGCAGTTCTTC.